Listed here is a single T cell receptor (beta chain). Its target is not known. The sample belongs to a study of graft-versus-host responses after intestinal transplantation. Overall study: Transplant types were multivisceral, liver-intestinal, or isolated intestinal. Recipients across the board were started on anti-thymocyte globulin induction, then kept on tacrolimus and steroids for roughly 3 years.

CDR1 is SGHVS and CDR2 is FNYEAQ in the germline V gene. CDR3 length: 13 amino acids. Trimming took 5 bases from V and 6 from J, leaving 14 bases between them. Profiling relied on immunoSEQ multiplex PCR, and the TCRdb table lists in-frame clones only, not all of them. The sample consists of approximately 90,000 clones, 85% to 95% of them appearing once. Study results and limitations: Early post-transplant HvG declines were associated with peak circulating GvH clone levels.

The clonotype was recovered from a human donor who received an intestinal transplant. Material: unstimulated CD8+ T cells sorted from spleen or lymph node cells, obtained before intestinal transplant. The rearrangement joins TRBV7-6 to TRBJ2-7; a possible D gene is TRBD1 (7 bases). Here the CDR3 DNA reads TGTGCCAGCAGCACTTACAGGGGAGGCGAGCAGTACTTC. Its translation: CASSTYRGGEQYF.